The source of this T cell receptor (beta chain) is a study of OX40 agonist ivuxolimab in advanced cancers. Study-wide results and limits: At doses 0.1 to 3.0 mg/kg, CD4+ and CD8+ clones expanded. Fewer expanded clones were found on average in CD4+ than in CD8+ T cells.

Concerning this clone itself: The antigen is undetermined.

Only in-frame clones appear in the TCRdb table, and some are missing; sequencing was by immunoSEQ multiplex PCR. The data hold approximately 23,000 clones, with 73% observed a single time. CDR1 and CDR2 from the germline V gene are MNHNS and SASEGT. Trimming removed 6 bases from V and 8 bases from J, with 8 bases in between. The CDR3 totals 11 residues. Specimen: CD4+ or CD8+ T cells sorted from blood, collected in a trial of the OX40 agonist ivuxolimab. The clonotype comes from an adult with an advanced solid tumor such as melanoma, head and neck, liver or kidney cancer. V gene TRBV6-1 combines with J gene TRBJ2-1; either TRBD1 or TRBD2 may supply D (5 bases each). CDR3 region: CASRGPHEQFF. CDR3 DNA sequence: TGTGCCAGCAGGGGACCCCATGAGCAGTTCTTC.